This TCR beta chain was sequenced in a study of cytomegalovirus exposure and HLA in healthy donors. Primers for the PCR totalled 60 Vbeta and 13 Jbeta. Sequencing used immunoSEQ multiplex PCR; TCRdb keeps in-frame clones, though not all of them. Found here are around 150,000 clones, around 79% of them singletons; the top ten hold around 2.5%. General study results and limits: In an earlier analysis, about 87% or about 30%: the productive usage of most TCR beta V segments. Other equally common chains were less clonally expanded than HLA-associated TCR beta chains, a later analysis showed.

Regarding this clone: The antigen is unknown.

Trimming took 2 bases from V and 5 from J, leaving 19 bases between them. The CDR3 contains 16 residues. Germline V gene sequence: CDR1 MNHNS, CDR2 SASEGT. The sequencing sample was made of PBMCs. The V and J genes are TRBV6-1 and TRBJ2-7, with D perhaps TRBD1 (6 bases). This receptor was identified in a woman aged 40 to 50 in good health and CMV-seropositive. CDR3 loop: CASSETRQQGIHEQYF. In nucleotides, the CDR3 is TGTGCCAGCAGTGAAACCCGCCAGCAGGGGATCCACGAGCAGTACTTC.